These 20 T cell receptor beta chains share one sample of origin, sequenced in a study of response to subunit inactivated influenza vaccine. TCRdb re-derived calls from the RT-PCR reads in MiXCR, one entry per CDR3 protein. This sample carries around 600,000 distinct CDR3 sequences, around 11% of them seen once, and the ten largest clones take more than 9.5%. The same data also went into a second study, on T cells expressing NK-cell markers. That paper adds: Scientists made TCR beta cDNA using 5'RACE template switching with UMIs.

Sample: PBMCs from blood, taken on the day of vaccination. Receptor source: a man aged 45-60 years who received an inactivated influenza vaccine.

This clonotype was recorded many times. This chain connects TRBV4-3 to TRBJ2-3; D possibly matches TRBD1 or TRBD2 (5 bases each). CDR3 size: 13 residues. V lost 4 bases and J 5 bases, leaving 10 bases between the germline ends. The V gene's germline CDR1 is LGHNA and CDR2 YSLEER. The CDR3, as DNA: TGCGCCAGCAGCCGGGACGGTAGAGATACGCAGTATTTT. Protein product: CASSRDGRDTQYF.

The V call is TRBV4-2, the J call TRBJ2-5, with 11 bases matching TRBD2. This CDR3 spans 15 amino acids. Germline CDR1 is LGHNA and CDR2 is YNFKEQ. V was pared by 3 bases and J by 5 bases, with 5 bases of the junction left unmatched. CDR3 nucleotide sequence: TGTGCCAGCAGCCATGGCCTAGCGGGAGGTGAGACCCAGTACTTC. It codes for CASSHGLAGGETQYF.

This clonotype has ten or more counts. The rearrangement joins TRBV20-1 to TRBJ2-1; 8 bases map to TRBD2. Germline V lookup: CDR1 DFQATT, CDR2 SNEGSKA (reference sequence). This CDR3 is 15 amino acids long. Trimming took 0 bases from V and 2 from J; bases not matched to a gene: 3. The DNA of the CDR3 is TGCAGTGCTAGAGATACACTAGCGGCCTACAATGAGCAGTTCTTC. It yields the protein CSARDTLAAYNEQFF.

The V call is TRBV7-6, the J call TRBJ2-2, with D hard to call. Trimming pared 2 bases from V and 5 bases from J, leaving 15 bases between. The germline V gene encodes CDR1 SGHVS and CDR2 FNYEAQ. This CDR3 has 16 amino acids. The CDR3: CASSLKAQVPTGELFF. The CDR3 nucleotides read TGTGCCAGCAGCTTAAAAGCCCAGGTCCCGACCGGGGAGCTGTTTTTT.

This clonotype came up a few times. The gene calls are TRBV2 and TRBJ1-2; D possibly corresponds to TRBD1 (5 bases). V lost 6 bases to trimming and J lost 4 bases, with 18 bases between them. Germline CDR1 SNHLY, CDR2 FYNNEI. The CDR3 spans 15 residues. CDR3 bases: TGTGCCAGCAGCCCCGGACACCTGAGGTTCTATGGCTACACCTTC. Translating it yields CASSPGHLRFYGYTF. Filled out from reference TRBV2 and TRBJ1-2, the complete variable domain reads EPEVTQTPSHQVTQMGQEVILRCVPISNHLYFYWYRQILGQKVEFLVSFYNNEISEKSEIFDDQFSVERPDGSNFTLKIRSTKLEDSAMYFCASSPGHLRFYGYTFGSGTRLTVV.

The genes are TRBV29-1 and TRBJ2-3; possible D gene TRBD1, 5 bases. The CDR3 is 13 residues long. Germline V gene lookup returns CDR1 SQVTM and CDR2 ANQGSEA. The ends were cut back, 3 bases at V and 5 bases at J, with 12 bases in the middle. The CDR3 loop is CSVDRVTKDTQYF. The CDR3 DNA reads TGCAGCGTTGACAGGGTAACCAAAGATACGCAGTATTTT.

This clonotype occurred many times. V is TRBV5-1 and J is TRBJ2-1; 8 nucleotides line up with TRBD2. V shed 0 bases, J shed 4 bases, and the junction held 3 bases outside the gene matches. The CDR3 loop spans 15 amino acids. Germline V gene sequence: CDR1 SGHRS, CDR2 YFSETQ. The CDR3 spells CASSLEAGGYNEQFF. The DNA of the CDR3 is TGCGCCAGCAGCTTGGAGGCGGGAGGATACAATGAGCAGTTCTTC.

This chain uses TRBV12-3 or TRBV12-4 with TRBJ2-3; D is uncertain. There are 13 residues in the CDR3. The ends were cut back, 2 bases at V and 5 bases at J, with 8 bases in the middle. CDR3 nucleotide sequence: TGTGCCAGCAGTTTACCCTGGAGAGATACGCAGTATTTT. It codes for CASSLPWRDTQYF.

V is TRBV27 and J is TRBJ2-5, with D possibly being TRBD1 (6 bases). The CDR3 consists of 15 residues. The V and J ends lost 6 bases and 0 bases respectively, with 14 bases between them. Germline V lookup: CDR1 MNHEY, CDR2 SMNVEV (reference sequence). CDR3 protein: CASSQRTVYQETQYF. CDR3 DNA: TGTGCCAGCAGCCAACGGACAGTATACCAAGAGACCCAGTACTTC.

This clonotype was found a few times. This chain uses TRBV7-9 with TRBJ2-6; TRBD1 agrees at 8 bases. Germline V CDR1 and CDR2: SEHNR, FQNEAQ (reference sequence). J was trimmed by 2 bases and V by 4 bases; bases with no gene match: 1. This CDR3 has 15 amino acids. In DNA, the CDR3 is TGTGCCAGCAGCTCCAGGGGGCCTGGGGCCAACGTCCTGACTTTC. It codes for CASSSRGPGANVLTF.

This sequence joins TRBV2 and TRBJ2-3; perhaps D is TRBD1 or TRBD2 (5 bases each). In germline, CDR1 is SNHLY, CDR2 FYNNEI. Trimming shortened V by 4 bases and J by 4 bases, and 15 bases separated the two germline ends. The CDR3 is 15 residues long. The CDR3 sequence: CASSVRGSHADTQYF. The CDR3 nucleotides are TGTGCCAGCAGTGTACGGGGCTCTCACGCAGATACGCAGTATTTT.

The sample holds a few counts of this clonotype. The rearrangement links TRBV20-1 to TRBJ2-1, with D possibly matching TRBD2 (6 bases). CDR3 length: 16 residues. The germline V and J ends were trimmed by 0 bases and 0 bases, with 12 bases remaining between them. CDR1 DFQATT and CDR2 SNEGSKA come from the germline V gene (reference sequence). In DNA, the CDR3 is TGCAGTGCTAGAGATGTCGGCGGGAACTCCTACAATGAGCAGTTCTTC. Residues: CSARDVGGNSYNEQFF.

This clonotype was seen at least ten times. The chain links TRBV12-3 or TRBV12-4 to TRBJ2-2; D remains ambiguous. The CDR3 loop spans 12 amino acids. Trimming pared 6 bases from V and 3 bases from J, leaving 5 bases between. CDR3 coding DNA: TGTGCCAGCAGCCCAGACACCGGGGAGCTGTTTTTT. Its translation: CASSPDTGELFF.

This clonotype was seen a few times. V gene TRBV4-3 combines with J gene TRBJ2-3; 11 positions match TRBD2. The junction had 8 bases not matched to a gene; V was cut back by 4 bases and J by 5 bases. This CDR3 spans 16 amino acids. The germline V gene has CDR1 LGHNA and CDR2 YSLEER. CDR3 residues: CASSLLAGGVGDTQYF. The CDR3 DNA reads TGCGCCAGCAGCCTTTTAGCGGGGGGGGTCGGAGATACGCAGTATTTT.

The rearrangement links TRBV3-1 to TRBJ2-2; no firm D call. The V and J ends lost 0 bases and 6 bases respectively, with 14 bases between them. Germline loops: CDR1 LGHDT, CDR2 YNNKEL (reference sequence). CDR3 length equals 16 residues. CDR3: CASSQDRSSIPGELFF. CDR3 bases: TGTGCCAGCAGCCAAGATAGGTCCTCGATCCCCGGGGAGCTGTTTTTT. Full variable domain (outside the CDR3, taken from reference TRBV3-1 and TRBJ2-2): DTAVSQTPKYLVTQMGNDKSIKCEQNLGHDTMYWYKQDSKKFLKIMFSYNNKELIINETVPNRFSPKSPDKAHLNLHINSLELGDSAVYFCASSQDRSSIPGELFFGEGSRLTVL.

This clonotype was recorded at least ten times. The chain recombines TRBV6-1 with TRBJ2-1; possible D gene TRBD2, 5 bases. Germline lookup yields CDR1 MNHNS and CDR2 SASEGT. CDR3 size: 17 residues. Deletions cut 6 bases from V and 0 bases from J, with 18 bases between. In nucleotides, the CDR3 is TGTGCCAGCAGCCGGGCGTTAGGAGGACCCTCCTACAATGAGCAGTTCTTC. Protein: CASSRALGGPSYNEQFF.

This sequence joins TRBV6-5 and TRBJ2-7; D not resolved. The germline V gene has CDR1 MNHEY and CDR2 SVGAGI. Trimming shortened V by 2 bases and J by 1 base, and 6 bases separated the two germline ends. The CDR3 extends over 13 amino acids. The CDR3 here is CASSYGYSYEQYF. CDR3 nucleotide sequence: TGTGCCAGCAGTTACGGGTATTCCTACGAGCAGTACTTC.

This clonotype turned up a few times. This chain joins TRBV29-1 and TRBJ2-1, with 9 bases aligning to TRBD1. Germline-derived CDR1 and CDR2 are SQVTM and ANQGSEA. This CDR3 contains 14 residues. Trimming took 7 bases from V and 4 from J; bases not matched to a gene: 8. CDR3 bases: TGCAGCGCATGCTGGGGACAGGGTTACAATGAGCAGTTCTTC. It specifies CSACWGQGYNEQFF.

This clonotype was seen repeatedly, ten times or more. This chain uses TRBV20-1 with TRBJ2-7; 11 bases are shared with TRBD1. This CDR3 is 15 amino acids long. Germline V gives CDR1 DFQATT, CDR2 SNEGSKA (reference sequence). After removal of 5 bases from V and 3 bases from J, the junction contained 9 bases not matched to a gene. CDR3 sequence: CSAHARDRGFYEQYF. CDR3 coding DNA: TGCAGTGCTCATGCCAGGGACAGGGGGTTCTACGAGCAGTACTTC.

This clonotype turned up a few times. This rearrangement joins TRBV7-2 to TRBJ2-1; 11 bases match TRBD2. In germline, CDR1 is SGHTA, CDR2 FQGNSA. This CDR3 is built from 15 residues. The V and J ends lost 5 bases and 3 bases, in that order; junction bases with no gene match: 3. CDR3 sequence reads: CASSKGTSGYNEQFF. CDR3 DNA sequence: TGTGCCAGCAGCAAGGGGACTAGCGGCTACAATGAGCAGTTCTTC.